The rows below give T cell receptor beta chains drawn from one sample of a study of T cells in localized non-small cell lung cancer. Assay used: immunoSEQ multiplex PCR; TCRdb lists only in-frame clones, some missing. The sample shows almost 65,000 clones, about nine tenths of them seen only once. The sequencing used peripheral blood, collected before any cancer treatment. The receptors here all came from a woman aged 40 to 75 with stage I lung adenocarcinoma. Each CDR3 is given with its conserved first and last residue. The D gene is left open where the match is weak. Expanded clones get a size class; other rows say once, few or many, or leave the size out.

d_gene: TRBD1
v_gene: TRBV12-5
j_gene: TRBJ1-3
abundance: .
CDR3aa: CASGSDRGYRSGNTIYF
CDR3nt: TGTGCTAGTGGTTCGGACAGGGGGTATCGTTCTGGAAACACCATATATTTT

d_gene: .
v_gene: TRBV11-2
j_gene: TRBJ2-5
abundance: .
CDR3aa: CASSLGTVQETQYF
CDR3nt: TGTGCCAGCAGCTTAGGGACAGTCCAAGAGACCCAGTACTTC

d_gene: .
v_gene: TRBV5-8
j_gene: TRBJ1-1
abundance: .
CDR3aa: CASLYPYVIHTEAFF
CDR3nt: TGTGCCAGCTTGTACCCCTACGTGATACACACTGAAGCTTTCTTT

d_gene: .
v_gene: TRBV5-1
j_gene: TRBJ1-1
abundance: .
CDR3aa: CASSFAENTEAFF
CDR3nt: TGCGCCAGCAGCTTTGCAGAGAACACTGAAGCTTTCTTT

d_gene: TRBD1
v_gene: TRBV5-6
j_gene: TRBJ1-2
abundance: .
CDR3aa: CASSYWDRGTNYGYTF
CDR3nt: TGTGCCAGCAGTTATTGGGACAGGGGAACTAACTATGGCTACACCTTC

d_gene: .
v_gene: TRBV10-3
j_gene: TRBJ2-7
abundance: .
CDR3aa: CAIRSSRGSSYEQYF
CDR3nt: TGTGCCATCAGATCGAGTAGAGGGAGCTCCTACGAGCAGTACTTC

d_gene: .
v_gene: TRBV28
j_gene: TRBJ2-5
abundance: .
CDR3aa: CASSFLGLEGETQYF
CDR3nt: TGTGCCAGCAGTTTCTTGGGGCTGGAGGGAGAGACCCAGTACTTC

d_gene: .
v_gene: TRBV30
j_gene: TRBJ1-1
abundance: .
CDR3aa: CAWSKTVNTEAFF
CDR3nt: TGTGCCTGGAGCAAGACAGTGAACACTGAAGCTTTCTTT

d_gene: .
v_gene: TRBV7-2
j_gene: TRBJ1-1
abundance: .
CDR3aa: CASSPLGPTKGEAFF
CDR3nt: TGTGCCAGCAGCCCCCTGGGTCCAACGAAGGGGGAAGCTTTCTTT

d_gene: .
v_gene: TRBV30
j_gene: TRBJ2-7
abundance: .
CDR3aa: CAWSVSGLVYEQYF
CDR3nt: TGTGCCTGGAGTGTATCAGGGTTAGTCTACGAGCAGTACTTC

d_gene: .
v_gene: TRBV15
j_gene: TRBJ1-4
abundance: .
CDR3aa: CATSRRSGTVDEKLFF
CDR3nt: TGTGCCACCAGCAGAAGATCCGGGACGGTGGATGAAAAACTGTTTTTT

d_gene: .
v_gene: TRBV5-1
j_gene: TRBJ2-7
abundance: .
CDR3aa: CASSLGGSGGEQYF
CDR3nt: TGCGCCAGCAGCCTGGGGGGTTCCGGGGGCGAGCAGTACTTC

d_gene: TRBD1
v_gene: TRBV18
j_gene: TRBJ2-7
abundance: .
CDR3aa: CASSRTGTGLSYEQYF
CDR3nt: TGTGCCAGCTCACGGACTGGGACAGGACTCTCCTACGAGCAGTACTTC

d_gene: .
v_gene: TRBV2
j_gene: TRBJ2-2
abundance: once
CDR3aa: CAIQRDLNTGELFF
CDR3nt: TGTGCCATCCAGAGGGACCTCAACACCGGGGAGCTGTTTTTT

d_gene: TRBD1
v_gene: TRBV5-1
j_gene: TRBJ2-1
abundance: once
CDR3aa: CASTRIKSDRGDNEQFF
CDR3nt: TGCGCCAGCACCCGCATAAAATCCGACAGGGGGGACAATGAGCAGTTCTTC

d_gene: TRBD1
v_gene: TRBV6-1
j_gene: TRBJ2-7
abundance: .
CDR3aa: CASRTTGVHEQYF
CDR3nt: TGTGCCAGCAGGACGACAGGGGTACACGAGCAGTACTTC

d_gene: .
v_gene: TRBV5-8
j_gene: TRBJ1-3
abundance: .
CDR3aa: CASSWSAMGNTIYF
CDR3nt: TGTGCCAGCAGCTGGAGCGCAATGGGAAACACCATATATTTT

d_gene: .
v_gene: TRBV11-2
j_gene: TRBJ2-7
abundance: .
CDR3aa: CASSLMSGFYEQYF
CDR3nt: TGTGCCAGCAGCTTAATGTCGGGGTTCTACGAGCAGTACTTC

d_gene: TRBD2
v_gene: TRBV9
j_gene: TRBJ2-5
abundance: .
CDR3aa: CASSPGLAGTETQYF
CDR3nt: TGTGCCAGCAGCCCAGGACTAGCGGGGACTGAGACCCAGTACTTC

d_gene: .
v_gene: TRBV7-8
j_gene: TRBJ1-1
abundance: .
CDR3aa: CASSLKWTANTEAFF
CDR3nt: TGTGCCAGCAGCTTAAAGTGGACAGCGAACACTGAAGCTTTCTTT

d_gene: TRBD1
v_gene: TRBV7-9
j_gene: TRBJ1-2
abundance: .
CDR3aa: CASRDGTGANYGYTF
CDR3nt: TGTGCCAGCAGAGATGGGACAGGGGCTAACTATGGCTACACCTTC

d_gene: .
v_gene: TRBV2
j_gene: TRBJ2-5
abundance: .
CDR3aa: CASSRDGGETQYF
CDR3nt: TGTGCCAGCAGCAGGGACGGGGGCGAGACCCAGTACTTC

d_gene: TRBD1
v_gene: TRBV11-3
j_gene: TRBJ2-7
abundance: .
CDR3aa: CASSMGQGEQYF
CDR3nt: TGTGCCAGCAGCATGGGACAGGGAGAGCAGTACTTC

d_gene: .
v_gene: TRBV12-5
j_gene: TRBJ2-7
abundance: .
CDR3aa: CASGLGQPGSYEQYF
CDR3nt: TGTGCTAGTGGTTTGGGACAGCCGGGGAGCTACGAGCAGTACTTC

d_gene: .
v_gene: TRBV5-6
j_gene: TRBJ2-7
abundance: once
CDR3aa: CASSLGGDSYEQYF
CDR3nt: TGTGCCAGCAGCTTGGGCGGAGACTCCTACGAGCAGTACTTC

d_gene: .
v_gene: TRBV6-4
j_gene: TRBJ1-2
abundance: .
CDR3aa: CASSGPNWGYTF
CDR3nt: TGTGCCAGCAGTGGGCCCAACTGGGGCTACACCTTC

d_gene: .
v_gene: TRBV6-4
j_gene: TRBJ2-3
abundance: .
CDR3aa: CASSIVYETSTDTQYF
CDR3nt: TGTGCCAGCAGCATCGTCTACGAAACTAGCACAGATACGCAGTATTTT

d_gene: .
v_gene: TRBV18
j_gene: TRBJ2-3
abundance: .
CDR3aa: CASSPRTDPLGTDTQYF
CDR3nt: TGTGCCAGCTCACCACGCACCGATCCCCTCGGGACAGATACGCAGTATTTT

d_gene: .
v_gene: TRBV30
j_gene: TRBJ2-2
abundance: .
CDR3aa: CAWSVHGATGELFF
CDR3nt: TGTGCCTGGAGTGTACACGGGGCGACCGGGGAGCTGTTTTTT

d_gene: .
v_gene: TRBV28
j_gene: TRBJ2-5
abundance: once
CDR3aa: CASRPTAPQETQYF
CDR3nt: TGTGCCAGCAGGCCGACAGCCCCCCAAGAGACCCAGTACTTC

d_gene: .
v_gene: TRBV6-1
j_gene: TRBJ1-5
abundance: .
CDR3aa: CASSDNNQPQHF
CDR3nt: TGTGCCAGCAGTGACAACAATCAGCCCCAGCATTTT

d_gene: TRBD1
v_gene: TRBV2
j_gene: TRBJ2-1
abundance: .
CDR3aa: CASSGQGSGSYNEQFF
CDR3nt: TGTGCCAGCAGTGGACAGGGGTCGGGCTCCTACAATGAGCAGTTCTTC

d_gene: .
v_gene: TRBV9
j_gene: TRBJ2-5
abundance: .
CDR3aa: CASSEQGPQETQYF
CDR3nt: TGTGCCAGCAGCGAGCAGGGACCCCAAGAGACCCAGTACTTC

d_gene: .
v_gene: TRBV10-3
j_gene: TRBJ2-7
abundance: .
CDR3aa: CAISGETHEQYF
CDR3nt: TGTGCCATCAGTGGGGAGACCCACGAGCAGTACTTC

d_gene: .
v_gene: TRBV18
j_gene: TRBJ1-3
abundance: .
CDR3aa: CASWDNSGNTIYF
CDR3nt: TGTGCCAGCTGGGACAACTCTGGAAACACCATATATTTT

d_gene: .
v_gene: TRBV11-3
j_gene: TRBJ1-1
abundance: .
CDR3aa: CASSLGPGRAFF
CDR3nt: TGTGCCAGCAGCTTAGGCCCAGGGAGAGCTTTCTTT

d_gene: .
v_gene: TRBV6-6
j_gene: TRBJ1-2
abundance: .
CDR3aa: CASSTRGYGYTF
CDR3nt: TGTGCCAGCAGTACCAGGGGCTATGGCTACACCTTC

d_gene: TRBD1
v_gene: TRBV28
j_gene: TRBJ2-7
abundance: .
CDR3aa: CASSPGQESSYEQYF
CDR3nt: TGTGCCAGCAGTCCTGGACAGGAGAGCTCCTACGAGCAGTACTTC

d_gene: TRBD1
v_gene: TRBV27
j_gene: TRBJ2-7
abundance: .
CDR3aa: CASSYRGPYEQYF
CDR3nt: TGTGCCAGCAGTTACAGGGGGCCCTACGAGCAGTACTTC

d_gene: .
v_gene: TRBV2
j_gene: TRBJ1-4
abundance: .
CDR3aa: CASLGLRKLFF
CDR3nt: TGTGCCAGCTTGGGGCTTAGAAAACTGTTTTTT

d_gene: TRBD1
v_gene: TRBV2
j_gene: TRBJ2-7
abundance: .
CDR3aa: CAGSGTGGLEQYF
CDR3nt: TGTGCCGGCAGTGGGACAGGGGGCTTAGAGCAGTACTTC

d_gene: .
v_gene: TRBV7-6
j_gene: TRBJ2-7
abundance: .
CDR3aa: CASSFGGGAYEQYF
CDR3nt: TGTGCCAGCAGCTTTGGGGGGGGCGCCTACGAGCAGTACTTC

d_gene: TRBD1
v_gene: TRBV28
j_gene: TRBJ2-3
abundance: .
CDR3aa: CASSFYRRGRGDTQYF
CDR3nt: TGTGCCAGCAGTTTCTATCGGCGCGGCAGGGGGGATACGCAGTATTTT

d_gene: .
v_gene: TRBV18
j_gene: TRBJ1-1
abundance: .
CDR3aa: CASSVGTSNTEAFF
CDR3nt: TGTGCCAGCTCGGTGGGGACCTCGAACACTGAAGCTTTCTTT

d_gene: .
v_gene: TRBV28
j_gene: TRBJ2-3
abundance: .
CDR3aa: CAHSRPAGTDTQYF
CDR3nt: TGTGCCCACTCGAGGCCAGCGGGCACAGATACGCAGTATTTT